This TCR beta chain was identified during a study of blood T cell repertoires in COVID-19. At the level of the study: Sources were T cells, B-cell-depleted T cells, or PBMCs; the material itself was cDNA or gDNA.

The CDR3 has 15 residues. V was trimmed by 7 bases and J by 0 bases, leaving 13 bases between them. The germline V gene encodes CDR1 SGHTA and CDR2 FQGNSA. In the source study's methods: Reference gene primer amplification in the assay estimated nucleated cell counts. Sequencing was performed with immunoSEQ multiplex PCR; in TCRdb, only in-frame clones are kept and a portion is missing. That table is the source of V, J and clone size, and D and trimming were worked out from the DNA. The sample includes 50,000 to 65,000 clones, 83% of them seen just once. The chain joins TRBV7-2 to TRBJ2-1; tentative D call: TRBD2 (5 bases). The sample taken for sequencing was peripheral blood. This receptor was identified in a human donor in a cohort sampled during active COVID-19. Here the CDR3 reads CASTHRDYSYNEQFF. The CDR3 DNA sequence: TGTGCCAGCACCCACCGGGATTACTCCTACAATGAGCAGTTCTTC. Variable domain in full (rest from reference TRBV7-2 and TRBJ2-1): GAGVSQSPSNKVTEKGKDVELRCDPISGHTALYWYRQSLGQGLEFLIYFQGNSAPDKSGLPSDRFSAERTGGSVSTLTIQRTQQEDSAVYLCASTHRDYSYNEQFFGPGTRLTVL.